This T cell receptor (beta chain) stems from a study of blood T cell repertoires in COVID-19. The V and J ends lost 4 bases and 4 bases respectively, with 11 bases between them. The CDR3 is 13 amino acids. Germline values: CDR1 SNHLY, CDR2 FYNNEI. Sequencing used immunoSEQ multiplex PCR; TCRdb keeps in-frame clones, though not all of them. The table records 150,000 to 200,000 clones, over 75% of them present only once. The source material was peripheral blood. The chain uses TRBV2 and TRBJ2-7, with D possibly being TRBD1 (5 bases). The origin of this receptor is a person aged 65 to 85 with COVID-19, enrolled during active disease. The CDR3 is CASSGAGLYEQYF. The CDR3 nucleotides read TGTGCCAGCAGTGGGGCAGGGTTATACGAGCAGTACTTC.